Included here is one TCR beta chain sequence, with context. Its antigen is unidentified. Measured with immunoSEQ multiplex PCR; TCRdb has only the in-frame clones, and not every one. The sample yields fewer than 110,000 clones, around 84% seen once. The entry originates in a study of T cell responses to AZD1222 COVID-19 vaccine. Broader study findings: Increases in Spike-specific TCR breadth and depth were seen after two AZD1222 doses. Donors in the cohort were predominantly white British and more often female, and clonal diversity was possibly underestimated. Per reports, nearly half of all spike-specific TCRs target regions that are unmutated in variants. Only six individuals given AZD1222 were seropositive at baseline.

Per germline, CDR1 SGHVS and CDR2 FNYEAQ. The J segment lost 9 bases and the V segment lost 3 bases, leaving 9 bases of the junction unmatched. The CDR3 is 16 residues long. The sequence was obtained from an adult in good health. This chain connects TRBV7-6 to TRBJ1-6; 9 nucleotides agree with TRBD1. The sequences come from peripheral blood, collected on day 0 of AZD1222 vaccination. The CDR3, as DNA: TGTGCCAGCAGCTTGCGGGGGACAGGGACGTCTTCACCCCTCCACTTT. Residues: CASSLRGTGTSSPLHF.